These 7 T cell receptor beta chains came from one sample sequenced in a study of beta chain features in type 1 diabetes. Overall study results and limits: Type 1 diabetes patients had moderately but significantly shorter TCRB CDR3s in all four CD4+ subsets.

What was sequenced were expressed TCRB transcripts, since all of the isolated RNA had been reverse transcribed. Profiled with immunoSEQ multiplex PCR; TCRdb holds only in-frame clones, not every one. This sample has 310,000 or so clones, with roughly 8.8% found just once. No antigens are known for them. The sequenced sample was central memory CD4+ T cells from blood. The receptors here all came from a man aged 25-40 years with type 1 diabetes.

This chain uses TRBV18 with TRBJ2-1; no clear D gene. Trimming took 2 bases from V and 5 from J, leaving 1 base between them. The CDR3 extends over 11 amino acids. Germline V gene data show CDR1 as KGHSH and CDR2 as LQKENI. CDR3 region: CASSPNNEQFF. The CDR3 region has the DNA TGTGCCAGCTCACCAAACAATGAGCAGTTCTTC.

This clone was counted only a few times. CDR3 sequence (DNA): TGTGCCATCGCTCCGGACGGCTCCTACGAGCAGTACTTC. Protein: CAIAPDGSYEQYF. The rearrangement links TRBV6-6 to TRBJ2-7; no definite D call. The germline V and J ends were trimmed by 10 bases and 0 bases, with 13 bases remaining between them. From germline, CDR1 is MNHNY and CDR2 SVGAGI (reference sequence). This CDR3 is built from 13 residues.

This clone turned up a few times. The chain employs TRBV27 and TRBJ1-1, with 7 bases lining up with TRBD1. The length of the CDR3 is 18 residues. V shed 2 bases, J shed 5 bases, and the junction held 17 bases outside the gene matches. Germline CDR1 is MNHEY and CDR2 is SMNVEV (reference sequence). CDR3 sequence: CASSLKGMKGAERTEAFF. CDR3 DNA sequence: TGTGCCAGCAGTTTAAAGGGCATGAAGGGGGCCGAAAGGACTGAAGCTTTCTTT.

This clone was seen a handful of times. The V call is TRBV6-1, the J call TRBJ2-3; D unclear. The germline gives CDR1 MNHNS, CDR2 SASEGT. The CDR3 contains 12 residues. The V and J ends lost 6 bases and 2 bases respectively, with 6 bases between them. This chain's CDR3 is CASSRYTDTQYF. CDR3 DNA: TGTGCCAGCAGCCGTTACACAGATACGCAGTATTTT.

The genes are TRBV5-1 and TRBJ1-2, with D perhaps TRBD1 (6 bases). V was clipped by 0 bases and J by 0 bases, with 9 bases between them. This CDR3 is built from 15 residues. Germline loops: CDR1 SGHRS, CDR2 YFSETQ. The CDR3, as DNA: TGCGCCAGCAGCTTGGAGGCAGGGGCTAACTATGGCTACACCTTC. Translated, it gives CASSLEAGANYGYTF.

On this clone itself: The same CDR3 arises from other DNA sequences in this sample as well. The genes are TRBV20-1 and TRBJ2-5; D not certain. The germline V and J ends were trimmed by 5 bases and 4 bases, with 8 bases remaining between them. This CDR3 has 11 amino acids. The germline V gene encodes CDR1 DFQATT and CDR2 SNEGSKA (reference sequence). The CDR3 nucleotides are TGCAGTGCTCGTGCGCCAGAGACCCAGTACTTC. Translating it yields CSARAPETQYF.

This clone was seen a few times. The V and J genes are TRBV5-1 and TRBJ2-7, with TRBD1 matching over 7 bases. Germline lookup yields CDR1 SGHRS and CDR2 YFSETQ. Trimming at V came to 0 bases and at J to 2 bases, leaving 5 bases not matched to a gene. The CDR3 is made up of 15 amino acids. The chain's CDR3 is CASSLGGQMTYEQYF. CDR3 DNA: TGCGCCAGCAGCTTGGGGGGACAGATGACCTACGAGCAGTACTTC.